Below are 10 T cell receptor beta chains sequenced from a single sample in a study of CD8+CD57+ T cells in acquired aplastic anemia. The use of genomic DNA as template underpinned the TCR beta VDJ and CDR3 profiling. TCRdb reanalysed the reads using MiXCR and keeps one entry per CDR3 protein. The sample has 150,000 to 200,000 distinct CDR3 sequences; 45% to 55% are singletons. CD8+CD57+ cell expansion, shown by flow cytometry, had occurred in the patients selected for sequencing. The sample was sorted CD4+, CD8+, or CD8+CD57+ T cells (not recorded which) from PBMCs. The receptor source for this set is a human donor with aplastic anemia.

Comment on this clonotype: This may stem from a read error, because a much larger clone lies one nucleotide away. The chain has TRBV25-1 and TRBJ1-3, with D unresolved. This CDR3 comprises 15 residues. Looked up from germline, CDR1 is MGHDK and CDR2 is SYGVNS. CDR3 residues: CASSQLRASGNTIYF. Written as DNA, the CDR3 is TGCGCCAGCAGCCAACTTCGAGCCTCTGGAAACACCATATATTTT.

This clonotype was seen repeatedly, ten times or more. The genes are TRBV12-3 or TRBV12-4 and TRBJ2-1; 8 bases map to TRBD2. The CDR3 contains 19 residues. The ends lost 7 bases at V and 0 bases at J; junction bases unmatched: 17. CDR3 region: CASTPLPTGGPYSYNEQFF. In DNA, the CDR3 is TGTGCCAGCACCCCTCTACCCACGGGGGGGCCATACTCCTACAATGAGCAGTTCTTC.

This clonotype was seen a handful of times. The chain couples TRBV10-3 to TRBJ1-6; TRBD1 aligns across 11 bases. V lost 4 bases, J lost 10 bases, and 3 bases stayed unmatched. The CDR3 contains 14 residues. Germline V gene sequence: CDR1 ENHRY, CDR2 SYGVKD. CDR3 region: CAISGTGGKSPLHF. In DNA form, the CDR3 reads TGTGCCATCAGTGGGACAGGGGGCAAATCACCCCTCCACTTT.

This clonotype was counted at least ten times. V is TRBV7-9 and J is TRBJ2-3; TRBD2 agrees at 10 bases. Germline loops: CDR1 SEHNR, CDR2 FQNEAQ (reference sequence). The trim removed 2 bases at V and 3 bases at J, leaving 8 bases unmatched. The CDR3 is 17 residues long. The CDR3 nucleotides are TGTGCCAGCAGCTTATCGCAGCGGGGGGGCAGGACAGATACGCAGTATTTT. Protein: CASSLSQRGGRTDTQYF.

This clonotype was counted between two and nine times. The CDR3 coding sequence is TGCAGTGCTCAATTAACAGAGTCTAGGGGCTACACCTTC. It specifies CSAQLTESRGYTF. The J gene is TRBJ1-2, the V gene TRBV20-1; D is undetermined. Germline CDR1 is DFQATT and CDR2 is SNEGSKA (reference sequence). This CDR3 comprises 13 residues. Trimming took off 5 bases at V and 8 bases at J, with 18 bases between the two ends.

The V and J genes are TRBV27 and TRBJ2-1, with no clear D. The CDR3 contains 15 residues. CDR1 and CDR2 (germline): MNHEY, SMNVEV (reference sequence). The V end lost 3 bases, the J end lost 2 bases, and 11 bases lay between the germline ends. DNA of the CDR3: TGTGCCAGCAGTTTCGCTCCCGTACCCTACAATGAGCAGTTCTTC. Amino acids: CASSFAPVPYNEQFF.

The V and J genes are TRBV25-1 and TRBJ2-1; D ambiguous. The CDR3 is 14 amino acids. Germline CDR1 MGHDK, CDR2 SYGVNS. Between the trimmed V and J ends, which lost 1 base and 0 bases, there was a span of 4 bases. The CDR3 region has the DNA TGTGCCAGCAGTGAATGGGCCTCCTACAATGAGCAGTTCTTC. The encoded protein is CASSEWASYNEQFF.

V usage is TRBV7-9 and J usage is TRBJ1-1, with D possibly TRBD1 on 6 matching bases. Germline CDR1 reads SEHNR; CDR2 reads FQNEAQ (reference sequence). The CDR3 loop spans 11 amino acids. Trimming removed 1 base from V and 11 bases from J, with 8 bases in between. The DNA for the CDR3 is TGTGCCAGCAGCTTAGAGGGGGACGCTTTCTTT. Translation gives CASSLEGDAFF.

This clonotype appeared many times. The chain joins TRBV20-1 to TRBJ2-1, with a weak D call TRBD2 (6 bases). This CDR3 has 14 amino acids. CDR1 and CDR2 (germline): DFQATT, SNEGSKA (reference sequence). V shed 1 base and J shed 0 bases, with 7 bases lying between them. The CDR3 sequence is CSARVAVSYNEQFF. The CDR3, as DNA: TGCAGTGCTAGAGTAGCGGTCTCCTACAATGAGCAGTTCTTC.

The rearrangement joins TRBV2 to TRBJ1-5, with TRBD1 identical over 9 bases. Unmatched junction bases numbered 3, after V lost 6 bases and J lost 6 bases. Germline CDR1 is SNHLY and CDR2 is FYNNEI. This CDR3 is built from 13 residues. CDR3 in amino acids: CASRGQGTQPQHF. In nucleotides, the CDR3 is TGTGCCAGCAGGGGACAGGGAACTCAGCCCCAGCATTTT.